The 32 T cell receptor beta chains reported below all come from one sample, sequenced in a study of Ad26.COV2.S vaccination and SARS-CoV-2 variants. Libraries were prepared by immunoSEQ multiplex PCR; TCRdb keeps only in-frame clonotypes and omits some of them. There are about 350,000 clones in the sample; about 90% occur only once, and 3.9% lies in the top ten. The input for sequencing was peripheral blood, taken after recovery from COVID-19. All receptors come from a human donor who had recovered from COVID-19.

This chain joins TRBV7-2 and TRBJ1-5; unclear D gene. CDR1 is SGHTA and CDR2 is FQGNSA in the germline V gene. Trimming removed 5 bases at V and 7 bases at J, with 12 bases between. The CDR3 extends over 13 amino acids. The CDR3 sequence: CASSINEAQPQHF. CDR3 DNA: TGTGCCAGCAGCATAAACGAGGCGCAGCCCCAGCATTTT.

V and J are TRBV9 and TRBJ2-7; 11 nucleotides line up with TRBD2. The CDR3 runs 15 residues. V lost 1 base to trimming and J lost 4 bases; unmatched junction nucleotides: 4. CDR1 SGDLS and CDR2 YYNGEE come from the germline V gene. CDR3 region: CASSVTTSGVYEQYF. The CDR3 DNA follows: TGTGCCAGCAGCGTAACGACTAGCGGGGTTTACGAGCAGTACTTC.

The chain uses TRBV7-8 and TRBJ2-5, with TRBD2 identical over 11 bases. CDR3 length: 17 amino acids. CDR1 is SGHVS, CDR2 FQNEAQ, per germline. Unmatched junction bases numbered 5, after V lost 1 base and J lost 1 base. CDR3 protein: CASSLGGTSGPQETQYF. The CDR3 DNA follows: TGTGCCAGCAGCTTAGGGGGGACTAGCGGCCCCCAAGAGACCCAGTACTTC.

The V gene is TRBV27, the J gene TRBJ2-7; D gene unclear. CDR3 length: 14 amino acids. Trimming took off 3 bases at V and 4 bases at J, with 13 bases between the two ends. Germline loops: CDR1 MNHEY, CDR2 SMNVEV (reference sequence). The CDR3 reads CASSFRRTEYEQYF. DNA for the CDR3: TGTGCCAGCAGTTTTCGACGGACCGAGTACGAGCAGTACTTC.

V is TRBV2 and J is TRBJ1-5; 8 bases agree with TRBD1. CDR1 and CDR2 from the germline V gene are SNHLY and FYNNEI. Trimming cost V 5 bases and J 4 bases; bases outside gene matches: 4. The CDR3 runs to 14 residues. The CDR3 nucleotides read TGTGCCAGCAGTTATACAGGGGGTAATCAGCCCCAGCATTTT. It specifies CASSYTGGNQPQHF.

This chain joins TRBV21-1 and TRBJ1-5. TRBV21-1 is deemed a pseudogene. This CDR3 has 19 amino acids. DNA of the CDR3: TGTGCCAGCAGCGAAGTCCGGGACCGCCCCTCTCTTCAAGATCAGCCCCAGCATTTT. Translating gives CASSEVRDRPSLQDQPQHF.

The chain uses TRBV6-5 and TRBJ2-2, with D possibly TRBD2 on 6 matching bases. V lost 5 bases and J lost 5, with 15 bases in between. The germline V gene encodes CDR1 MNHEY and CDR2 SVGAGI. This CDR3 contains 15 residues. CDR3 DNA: TGTGCCAGCAGTCGGGTAGCGGCAACGACCGGGGAGCTGTTTTTT. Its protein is CASSRVAATTGELFF.

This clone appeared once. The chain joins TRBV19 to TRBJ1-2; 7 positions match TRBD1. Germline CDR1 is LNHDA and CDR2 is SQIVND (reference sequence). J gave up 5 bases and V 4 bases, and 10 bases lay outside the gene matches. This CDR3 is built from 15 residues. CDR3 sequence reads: CASSTGQPSPYGYTF. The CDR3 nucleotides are TGTGCCAGTAGTACGGGACAGCCATCTCCATATGGCTACACCTTC.

The CDR3 region is CASSFGQASTEAFF. The CDR3 coding sequence is TGTGCCAGTAGTTTCGGACAGGCCTCCACTGAAGCTTTCTTT. This chain links TRBV19 with TRBJ1-1, with 7 bases aligning to TRBD1. The J segment lost 4 bases and the V segment lost 5 bases, leaving 7 bases of the junction unmatched. Germline loops: CDR1 LNHDA, CDR2 SQIVND (reference sequence). This CDR3 spans 14 amino acids.

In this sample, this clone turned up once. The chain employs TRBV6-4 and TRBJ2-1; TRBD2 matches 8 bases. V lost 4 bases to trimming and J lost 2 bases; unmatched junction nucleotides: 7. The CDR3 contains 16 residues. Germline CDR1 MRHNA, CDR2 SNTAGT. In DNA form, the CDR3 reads TGTGCCAGCAGTGTTTCCGGGACTAGGGCCTACAATGAGCAGTTCTTC. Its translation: CASSVSGTRAYNEQFF.

CDR3 bases: TGTGCCAGCAGCCCCCTCTCCGACGGAGACAATGAGCAGTTCTTC. Protein: CASSPLSDGDNEQFF. V is TRBV7-9 and J is TRBJ2-1; D not resolved. This CDR3 contains 15 residues. Per germline, CDR1 SEHNR and CDR2 FQNEAQ (reference sequence). Trimming left V 5 bases short and J 5 bases short, with 16 bases between.

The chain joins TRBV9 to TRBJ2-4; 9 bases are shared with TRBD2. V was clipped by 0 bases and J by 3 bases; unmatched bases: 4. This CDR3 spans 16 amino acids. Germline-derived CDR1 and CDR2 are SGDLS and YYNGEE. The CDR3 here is CASSVGGGAGKNIQYF. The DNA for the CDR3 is TGTGCCAGCAGCGTAGGCGGGGGGGCGGGCAAAAACATTCAGTACTTC.

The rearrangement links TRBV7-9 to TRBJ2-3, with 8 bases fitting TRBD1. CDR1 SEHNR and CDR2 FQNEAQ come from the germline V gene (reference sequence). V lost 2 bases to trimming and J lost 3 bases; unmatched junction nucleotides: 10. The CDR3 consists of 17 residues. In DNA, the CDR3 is TGTGCCAGCAGCTTAATGCACGTGACAGGGGTGACAGATACGCAGTATTTT. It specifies CASSLMHVTGVTDTQYF. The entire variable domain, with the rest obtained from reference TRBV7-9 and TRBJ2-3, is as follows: DTGVSQNPRHKITKRGQNVTFRCDPISEHNRLYWYRQTLGQGPEFLTYFQNEAQLEKSRLLSDRFSAERPKGSFSTLEIQRTEQGDSAMYLCASSLMHVTGVTDTQYFGPGTRLTVL.

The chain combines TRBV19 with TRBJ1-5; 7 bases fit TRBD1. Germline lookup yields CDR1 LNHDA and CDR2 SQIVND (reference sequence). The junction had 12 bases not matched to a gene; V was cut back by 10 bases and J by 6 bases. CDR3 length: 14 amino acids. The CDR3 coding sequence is TGTGCCACCGCTCCAGGGGGGGGCGGTCAGCCCCAGCATTTT. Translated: CATAPGGGGQPQHF. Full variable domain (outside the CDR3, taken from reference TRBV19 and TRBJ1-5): DGGITQSPKYLFRKEGQNVTLSCEQNLNHDAMYWYRQDPGQGLRLIYYSQIVNDFQKGDIAEGYSVSREKKESFPLTVTSAQKNPTAFYLCATAPGGGGQPQHFGDGTRLSIL.

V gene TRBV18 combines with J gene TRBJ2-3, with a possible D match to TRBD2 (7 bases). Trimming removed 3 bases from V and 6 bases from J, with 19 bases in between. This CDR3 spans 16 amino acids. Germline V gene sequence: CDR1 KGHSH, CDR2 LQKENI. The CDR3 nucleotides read TGTGCCAGCTCACCGATACACGGGGGGCCCTCGGATACGCAGTATTTT. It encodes CASSPIHGGPSDTQYF.

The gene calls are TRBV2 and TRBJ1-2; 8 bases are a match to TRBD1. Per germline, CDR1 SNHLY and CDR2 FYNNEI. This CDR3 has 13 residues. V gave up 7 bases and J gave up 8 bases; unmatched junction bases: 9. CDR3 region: CASIFLQGVGYTF. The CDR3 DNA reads TGTGCCAGCATTTTCTTACAGGGGGTAGGCTACACCTTC. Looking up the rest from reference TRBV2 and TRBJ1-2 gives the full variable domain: EPEVTQTPSHQVTQMGQEVILRCVPISNHLYFYWYRQILGQKVEFLVSFYNNEISEKSEIFDDQFSVERPDGSNFTLKIRSTKLEDSAMYFCASIFLQGVGYTFGSGTRLTVV.

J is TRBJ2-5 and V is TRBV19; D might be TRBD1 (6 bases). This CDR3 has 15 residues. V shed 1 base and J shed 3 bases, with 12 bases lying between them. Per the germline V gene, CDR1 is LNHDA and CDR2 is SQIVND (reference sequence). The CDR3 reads CASSIGGTLKETQYF. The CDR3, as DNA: TGTGCCAGTAGTATAGGAGGGACACTCAAAGAGACCCAGTACTTC.

As DNA, the CDR3 is TGTGCCAGCAACGACGGGGAGCCCTACAATGAGCAGTTCTTC. It specifies CASNDGEPYNEQFF. This rearrangement joins TRBV5-4 to TRBJ2-1; D perhaps matches TRBD2 (5 bases). Per germline, CDR1 SGHNT and CDR2 YYREEE (reference sequence). The germline V and J ends were trimmed by 6 bases and 2 bases, with 12 bases remaining between them. The CDR3 loop spans 14 amino acids. Based on the CDR3 plus reference TRBV5-4 and TRBJ2-1, the full variable domain is ETGVTQSPTHLIKTRGQQVTLRCSSQSGHNTVSWYQQALGQGPQFIFQYYREEENGRGNFPPRFSGLQFPNYSSELNVNALELDDSALYLCASNDGEPYNEQFFGPGTRLTVL.

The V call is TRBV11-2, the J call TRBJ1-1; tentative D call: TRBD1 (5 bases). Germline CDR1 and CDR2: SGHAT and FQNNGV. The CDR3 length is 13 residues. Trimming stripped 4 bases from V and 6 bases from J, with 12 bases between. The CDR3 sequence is CASSSGPRAEAFF. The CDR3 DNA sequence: TGTGCCAGCAGCTCGGGACCCCGAGCTGAAGCTTTCTTT. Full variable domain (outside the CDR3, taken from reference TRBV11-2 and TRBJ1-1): EAGVAQSPRYKIIEKRQSVAFWCNPISGHATLYWYQQILGQGPKLLIQFQNNGVVDDSQLPKDRFSAERLKGVDSTLKIQPAKLEDSAVYLCASSSGPRAEAFFGQGTRLTVV.

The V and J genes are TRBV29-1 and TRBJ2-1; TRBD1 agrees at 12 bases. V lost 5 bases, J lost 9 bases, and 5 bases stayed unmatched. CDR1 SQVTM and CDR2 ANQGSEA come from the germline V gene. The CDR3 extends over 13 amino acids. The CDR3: CSVPGTGGGEQFF. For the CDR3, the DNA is TGCAGCGTTCCTGGGACAGGGGGCGGTGAGCAGTTCTTC.

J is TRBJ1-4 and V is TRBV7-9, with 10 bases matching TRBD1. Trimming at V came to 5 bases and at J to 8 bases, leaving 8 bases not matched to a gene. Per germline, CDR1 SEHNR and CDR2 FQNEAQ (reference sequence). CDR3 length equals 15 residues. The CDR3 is CASSPPGQGREKLFF. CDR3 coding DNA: TGTGCCAGCAGCCCACCGGGACAGGGGAGGGAAAAACTGTTTTTT.

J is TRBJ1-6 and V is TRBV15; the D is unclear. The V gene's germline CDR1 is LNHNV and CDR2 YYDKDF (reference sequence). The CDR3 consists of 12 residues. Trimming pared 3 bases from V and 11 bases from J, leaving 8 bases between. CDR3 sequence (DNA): TGTGCCACCAGCAGCTACGGGGCACCCCTCCACTTT. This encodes CATSSYGAPLHF.

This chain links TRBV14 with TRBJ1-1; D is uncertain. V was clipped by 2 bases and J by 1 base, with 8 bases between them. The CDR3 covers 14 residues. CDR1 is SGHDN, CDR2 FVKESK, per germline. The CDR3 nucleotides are TGTGCCAGCAGCCAACCGGTCCCGAACACTGAAGCTTTCTTT. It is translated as CASSQPVPNTEAFF. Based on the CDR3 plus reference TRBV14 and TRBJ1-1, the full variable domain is EAGVTQFPSHSVIEKGQTVTLRCDPISGHDNLYWYRRVMGKEIKFLLHFVKESKQDESGMPNNRFLAERTGGTYSTLKVQPAELEDSGVYFCASSQPVPNTEAFFGQGTRLTVV.

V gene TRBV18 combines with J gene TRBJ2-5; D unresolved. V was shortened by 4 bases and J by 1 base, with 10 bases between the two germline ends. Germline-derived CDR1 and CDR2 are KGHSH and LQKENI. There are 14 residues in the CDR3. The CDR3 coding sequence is TGTGCCAGCTCACGCCTCAGTCCCCAAGAGACCCAGTACTTC. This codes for CASSRLSPQETQYF.

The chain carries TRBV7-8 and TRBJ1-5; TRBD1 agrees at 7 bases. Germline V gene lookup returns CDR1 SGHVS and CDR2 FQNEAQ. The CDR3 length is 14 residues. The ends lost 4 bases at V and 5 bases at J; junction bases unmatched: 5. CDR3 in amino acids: CASSSIRGDQPQHF. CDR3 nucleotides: TGTGCCAGCAGCTCGATCAGGGGGGATCAGCCCCAGCATTTT. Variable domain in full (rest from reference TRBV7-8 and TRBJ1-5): GAGVSQSPRYKVAKRGQDVALRCDPISGHVSLFWYQQALGQGPEFLTYFQNEAQLDKSGLPSDRFFAERPEGSVSTLKIQRTQQEDSAVYLCASSSIRGDQPQHFGDGTRLSIL.

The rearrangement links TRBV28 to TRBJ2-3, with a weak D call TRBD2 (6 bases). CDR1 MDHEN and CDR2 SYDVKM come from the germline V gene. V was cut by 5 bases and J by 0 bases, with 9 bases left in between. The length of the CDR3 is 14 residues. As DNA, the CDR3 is TGTGCCAGCAGTCGGGCGGGGAGCACAGATACGCAGTATTTT. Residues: CASSRAGSTDTQYF.

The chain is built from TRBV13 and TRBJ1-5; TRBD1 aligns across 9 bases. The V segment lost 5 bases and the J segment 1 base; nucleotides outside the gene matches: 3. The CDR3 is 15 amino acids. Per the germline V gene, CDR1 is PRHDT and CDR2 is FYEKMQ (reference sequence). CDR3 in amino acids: CASSLGTGSNQPQHF. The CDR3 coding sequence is TGTGCCAGCAGCCTCGGGACAGGGAGCAATCAGCCCCAGCATTTT.

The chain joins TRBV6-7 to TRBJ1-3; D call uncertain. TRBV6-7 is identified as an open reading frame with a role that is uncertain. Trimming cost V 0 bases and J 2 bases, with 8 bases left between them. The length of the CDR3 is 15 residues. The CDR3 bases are TGTGCCAGCAGTTACTCGTCTGTCCCTGGAAACACCATATATTTT. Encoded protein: CASSYSSVPGNTIYF.

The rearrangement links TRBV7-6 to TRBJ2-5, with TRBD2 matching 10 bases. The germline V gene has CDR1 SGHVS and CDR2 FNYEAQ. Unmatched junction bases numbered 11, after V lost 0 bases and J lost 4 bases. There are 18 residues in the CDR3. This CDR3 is CASSLAQSLAGGSETQYF. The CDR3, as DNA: TGTGCCAGCAGCTTAGCACAGTCGTTAGCGGGGGGCTCAGAGACCCAGTACTTC.

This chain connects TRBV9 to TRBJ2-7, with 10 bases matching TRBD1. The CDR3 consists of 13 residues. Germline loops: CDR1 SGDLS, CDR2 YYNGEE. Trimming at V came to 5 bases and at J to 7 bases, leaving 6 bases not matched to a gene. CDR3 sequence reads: CASRETGGWEQYF. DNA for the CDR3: TGTGCCAGCAGAGAGACAGGGGGCTGGGAGCAGTACTTC.

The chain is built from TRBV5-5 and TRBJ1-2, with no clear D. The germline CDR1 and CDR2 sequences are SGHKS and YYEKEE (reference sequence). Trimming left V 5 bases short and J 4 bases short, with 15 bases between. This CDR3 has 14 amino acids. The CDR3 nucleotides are TGTGCCAGCAGGGGAGACGGGCCGATCTATGGCTACACCTTC. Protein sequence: CASRGDGPIYGYTF.

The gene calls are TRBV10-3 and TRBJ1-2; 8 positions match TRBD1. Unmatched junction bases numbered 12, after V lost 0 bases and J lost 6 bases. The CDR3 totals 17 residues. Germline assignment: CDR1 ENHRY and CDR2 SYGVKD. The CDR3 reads CAISESLLGQGGDGYTF. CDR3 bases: TGTGCCATCAGTGAGTCCCTTTTAGGACAGGGAGGGGATGGCTACACCTTC.